This is a list of T cell receptor beta chains from one sample in a study of shared clonotypes between healthy human individuals. The assay was immunoSEQ multiplex PCR, and TCRdb's table has in-frame clones only and misses some. Of a few million clones in the sample, more than 80% were seen once. The source material was naive CD4+ T cells sorted from blood. These receptors were obtained from a man younger than 35 in good health. CDR3s include the opening cysteine and the closing phenylalanine or tryptophan. D genes are given only for firm matches. Rows may omit the clone size; those that give it use once, few, many or a size class.

>.|TRBV6-5|TRBJ2-7|.
TGTGCCAGCAGGCTCTGGGGCACCTACGAGCAGTACTTC
CASRLWGTYEQYF
>.|TRBV2|TRBJ2-1|.
TGTGCCAGCAGAACCGACGTCAATGAGCAGTTCTTC
CASRTDVNEQFF
>.|TRBV12-5|TRBJ2-6|.
TGTGCTAGTTCAGAACAGGGATATAGCGGGGCCAACGTCCTGACTTTC
CASSEQGYSGANVLTF
>.|TRBV6-5|TRBJ1-1|.
TGTGCCAGCAGTCCAGGGTTATCGACCACTGAAGCTTTCTTT
CASSPGLSTTEAFF
>.|TRBV5-6|TRBJ2-3|.
TGTGCCAGCAGCCCAGGGACTTCTATCACAGATACGCAGTATTTT
CASSPGTSITDTQYF
>.|TRBV6-4|TRBJ1-1|.
TGTGCCAGCAGTGAGGGACCTTACACTGAAGCTTTCTTT
CASSEGPYTEAFF
>once|TRBV7-2|TRBJ2-3|.
TGTGCCAGCAGCTCCAGGGGTCAAACAGATACGCAGTATTTT
CASSSRGQTDTQYF
>.|TRBV30|TRBJ1-2|.
TGTGCCTGGAGTGTCGGACACGCCCTAGCTAACTATGGCTACACCTTC
CAWSVGHALANYGYTF
>.|TRBV5-8|TRBJ1-2|.
TGTGCCAGTGGGGACGGAGCTAACTATGGCTACACCTTC
CASGDGANYGYTF
>once|TRBV5-6|TRBJ2-1|TRBD2
TGTGCCAGCAGCTTGGTTGCGGGAGTTAGCAATGAGCAGTTCTTC
CASSLVAGVSNEQFF
>few|TRBV5-4|TRBJ1-5|.
TGTGCCAGCAGCTTGGGCGGTGACAATCAGCCCCAGCATTTT
CASSLGGDNQPQHF
>.|TRBV7-9|TRBJ2-5|.
TGTGCCAGCAACGTACAGGGAAAAGAGACCCAGTACTTC
CASNVQGKETQYF
>once|TRBV10-3|TRBJ2-7|TRBD2
TGTGCCATCAGTGTGGGGACTAGCGGGTACGAGCAGTACTTC
CAISVGTSGYEQYF
>once|TRBV6-1|TRBJ2-4|.
TGTGCCAGCAGTGGAGACAGGCGAACTTTCGAGGCCAAAAACATTCAGTACTTC
CASSGDRRTFEAKNIQYF
>.|TRBV19|TRBJ1-3|.
TGTGCCAGTAGATCCCAGGGGTTATCTGGAAACACCATATATTTT
CASRSQGLSGNTIYF
>.|TRBV5-1|TRBJ2-2|TRBD2
TGCGCCAGCAGTTTAGGGAGGGGCACCGGGGAGCTGTTTTTT
CASSLGRGTGELFF
>.|TRBV5-1|TRBJ2-5|TRBD2
TGCGCCAGCAGCACAGGACTAGCGGGCGTTCAAGAGACCCAGTACTTC
CASSTGLAGVQETQYF
>.|TRBV4-3|TRBJ2-1|.
TGCGCCAGCAGCCAAGAACGGGAGCTTAGGGAGCAGTTCTTC
CASSQERELREQFF
>.|TRBV7-2|TRBJ2-3|.
TGTGCCAGCACCAGGACCTTCGACACAGATACGCAGTATTTT
CASTRTFDTDTQYF
>.|TRBV30|TRBJ1-2|.
TGTGCCTGGACTCCTCAGATTAACTATGGCTACACCTTC
CAWTPQINYGYTF
>.|TRBV28|TRBJ1-5|TRBD1
TGTGCCAGCACCAAAGGGGACAGGGACCATCAGCCCCAGCATTTT
CASTKGDRDHQPQHF
>.|TRBV18|TRBJ1-5|.
TGTGCCAGCTCACCATCGGGACGGATAAATCAGCCCCAGCATTTT
CASSPSGRINQPQHF
>.|TRBV18|TRBJ2-7|.
TGTGCCAGCTCACCACTGCCTAGCAGCTACGAGCAGTACTTC
CASSPLPSSYEQYF
>once|TRBV7-8|TRBJ2-3|.
TGTGCCAGCGAAAAACGGGACTTCACAGATACGCAGTATTTT
CASEKRDFTDTQYF
>.|TRBV19|TRBJ2-3|.
TGTGCCAGTAGTACGACAGATACGCAGTATTTT
CASSTTDTQYF
>.|TRBV5-1|TRBJ2-5|TRBD1
TGCGCCAGCAGCTCCGGGACAGGCGAAGAGACCCAGTACTTC
CASSSGTGEETQYF
>.|TRBV7-9|TRBJ2-1|TRBD2
TGTGCCAGCAGCGCCCGACTAGCGGGGGGATTGCAGCAGTTCTTC
CASSARLAGGLQQFF
>.|TRBV5-1|TRBJ2-2|.
TGCGCCAGCAGCCGGCTGGACAGAAACACCGGGGAGCTGTTTTTT
CASSRLDRNTGELFF
>.|TRBV29-1|TRBJ2-7|.
TGCAGCGTTGTATTTCAGACAGGACCCTACGAGCAGTACTTC
CSVVFQTGPYEQYF
>once|TRBV28|TRBJ2-5|.
TGTGCCAGCAGTTTTGGGGTACCGGGGCCATCTGTGGGGACCCAGTACTTC
CASSFGVPGPSVGTQYF
>once|TRBV30|TRBJ2-4|TRBD1
TGTGCCTGGAGACAAACAGGGGTAGCCAAAAACATTCAGTACTTC
CAWRQTGVAKNIQYF
>once|TRBV23-1|TRBJ1-1|.
TGCGCCACCAGTCGACCTGATACTCGTCAAAACACTGAAGCTTTCTTT
CATSRPDTRQNTEAFF
>few|TRBV10-3|TRBJ1-5|TRBD1
TGTGCCATTAGGACGACAGGGGATAGCAATCAGCCCCAGCATTTT
CAIRTTGDSNQPQHF